A selection of T cell receptor beta chains follows, all from one sample in a study of cytomegalovirus exposure and HLA in healthy donors. Sequencing was performed with immunoSEQ multiplex PCR; in TCRdb, only in-frame clones are kept and a portion is missing. The profile shows approximately 220,000 clones, around 75% of them singletons. The specimen was PBMCs. These receptors were collected from a young woman in good health and CMV-seronegative. Each CDR3 is given with its conserved first and last residue. The order of the fields is clone size, D gene, V gene, J gene, CDR3 protein, CDR3 DNA. A D gene is named only where the DNA matches it firmly. Clone size appears in some rows only: once, few, many, or a class for an expanded clone.

abundance: NA
d_gene: TRBD2
v_gene: TRBV5-1
j_gene: TRBJ2-5
CDR3aa: CASSLNVKAGGPRETQYF
CDR3nt: TGCGCCAGCAGCTTAAACGTCAAAGCGGGAGGGCCGAGGGAGACCCAGTACTTC

abundance: NA
d_gene: NA
v_gene: TRBV29-1
j_gene: TRBJ1-1
CDR3aa: CSVEGGGRRAFF
CDR3nt: TGCAGCGTTGAAGGGGGAGGCAGGCGAGCTTTCTTT

abundance: NA
d_gene: NA
v_gene: TRBV19
j_gene: TRBJ1-3
CDR3aa: CASTRELGNGNTIYF
CDR3nt: TGTGCCAGTACCCGAGAGCTCGGGAATGGAAACACCATATATTTT

abundance: NA
d_gene: NA
v_gene: TRBV7-6
j_gene: TRBJ2-1
CDR3aa: CASSLGGTTYNEQFF
CDR3nt: TGTGCCAGCAGCTTAGGTGGGACAACCTACAATGAGCAGTTCTTC

abundance: few
d_gene: NA
v_gene: TRBV25-1
j_gene: TRBJ1-1
CDR3aa: CASSERRRGSRNTEAFF
CDR3nt: TGTGCCAGCAGTGAAAGACGGCGGGGTTCCAGGAACACTGAAGCTTTCTTT

abundance: few
d_gene: NA
v_gene: TRBV12-5
j_gene: TRBJ2-7
CDR3aa: CASGLGSEQYF
CDR3nt: TGTGCTAGTGGCCTCGGGAGCGAGCAGTACTTC

abundance: NA
d_gene: NA
v_gene: TRBV29-1
j_gene: TRBJ1-1
CDR3aa: CSVGQGNTEAFF
CDR3nt: TGCAGCGTTGGCCAGGGGAACACTGAAGCTTTCTTT

abundance: NA
d_gene: TRBD1
v_gene: TRBV7-6
j_gene: TRBJ1-1
CDR3aa: CASSPRQGLNTEAFF
CDR3nt: TGTGCCAGCAGCCCGAGACAGGGGTTGAACACTGAAGCTTTCTTT

abundance: few
d_gene: TRBD2
v_gene: TRBV10-2
j_gene: TRBJ2-7
CDR3aa: CASSEWSSGNRYEQYF
CDR3nt: TGCGCCAGCAGTGAGTGGTCTAGCGGGAATCGTTACGAGCAGTACTTC

abundance: NA
d_gene: NA
v_gene: TRBV5-4
j_gene: TRBJ1-1
CDR3aa: CASSWNGQRSLTEAFF
CDR3nt: TGTGCCAGCAGCTGGAATGGACAGCGATCCTTAACTGAAGCTTTCTTT

abundance: few
d_gene: NA
v_gene: TRBV6-5
j_gene: TRBJ1-5
CDR3aa: CASSPEGDQPQHF
CDR3nt: TGTGCCAGCAGCCCCGAGGGAGATCAGCCCCAGCATTTT

abundance: NA
d_gene: NA
v_gene: TRBV19
j_gene: TRBJ2-5
CDR3aa: CASSQGLGETQYF
CDR3nt: TGTGCCAGTAGCCAGGGTTTAGGGGAGACCCAGTACTTC

abundance: NA
d_gene: NA
v_gene: TRBV6-1
j_gene: TRBJ1-5
CDR3aa: CAISAESNQPQHF
CDR3nt: TGTGCCATCAGTGCGGAGAGCAATCAGCCCCAGCATTTT

abundance: NA
d_gene: NA
v_gene: TRBV2
j_gene: TRBJ2-3
CDR3aa: CASSVSSATDTQYF
CDR3nt: TGTGCCAGCAGTGTTAGTAGCGCCACAGATACGCAGTATTTT

abundance: few
d_gene: NA
v_gene: TRBV7-9
j_gene: TRBJ1-3
CDR3aa: CASSLDGGGRTDTIYF
CDR3nt: TGTGCCAGCAGCTTAGATGGGGGAGGCCGGACGGACACCATATATTTT

abundance: NA
d_gene: TRBD2
v_gene: TRBV6-5
j_gene: TRBJ2-5
CDR3aa: CASSSSTSGAETQYF
CDR3nt: TGTGCCAGCAGTTCCTCGACTAGCGGGGCGGAGACCCAGTACTTC

abundance: NA
d_gene: NA
v_gene: TRBV19
j_gene: TRBJ2-1
CDR3aa: CASSYQGGNEQFF
CDR3nt: TGTGCCAGTAGTTACCAAGGGGGAAATGAGCAGTTCTTC

abundance: NA
d_gene: NA
v_gene: TRBV29-1
j_gene: TRBJ1-2
CDR3aa: CSVDEEGRNYGYTF
CDR3nt: TGCAGCGTTGATGAGGAGGGTAGGAACTATGGCTACACCTTC